This T cell receptor beta chain was retrieved from a study of beta chain features in type 1 diabetes. Study results and caveats: It was among patients, rather than healthy donors, that naive, central memory and Treg TCRB repertoires appeared more similar. Researchers cautioned that cDNA sequencing could over-represent cells with high TCR expression. All four CD4+ subsets of Type 1 diabetes patients contained TCRB CDR3s that were moderately but significantly shorter.

This clone came up many times. The antigen remains unidentified. The V end lost 3 bases, the J end lost 8 bases, and 13 bases lay between the germline ends. The CDR3 is made up of 13 amino acids. Germline assignment: CDR1 SGHDN and CDR2 FVKESK. Of the isolated RNA, all was reverse transcribed, and so the sequenced material was expressed TCRB transcripts. Method: immunoSEQ multiplex PCR; TCRdb's copy keeps in-frame clones and lacks some. The sample lists about 140,000 clones; around 7% were seen once. The chain carries TRBV14 and TRBJ1-2; D not certain. Sequencing was performed on central memory CD4+ T cells from blood. The TCR was taken from a woman in her thirties in good health. In DNA, the CDR3 is TGTGCCAGCAGCCATGTAAGGAGGGAGGGCTACACCTTC. It is translated as CASSHVRREGYTF.